This TCR beta chain was captured by sequencing in a study of cytomegalovirus exposure and HLA in healthy donors (dated by TCRdb to about 2017). Study-wide context: According to a later analysis, one platform produced both the 100 to 150 validation repertoires and the 700 or so repertoires of the first cohort. To predict cytomegalovirus infection status, the study combined high-throughput TCR immunosequencing, statistical association of individual TCRs with disease status, and machine learning. The aim of the study was to test whether cataloging public T cell receptors could identify signatures of past pathogen exposure. A separate validation cohort of 100 to 150 different subjects was used in addition to the roughly 700-subject first cohort.

Separate from the roughly 650-subject first cohort, the validation cohort of more than 90 subjects was the group to which the donors belonged. At the junction V is shortened by 2 bases and J by 6 bases; bases outside the gene matches: 5. Taken from the germline V gene, the CDR1 and CDR2 loops are MRHNA and SNTAGT. Taken from cysteine to phenylalanine, the CDR3 has 14 residues. Only the CDR3 DNA stays, 42 bases, in frame from base 1. What the research found in general, with its limitations: Most TCR sequences were seen in very few donors, while some public TCRs were found in many individuals. Of the cluster scores, 85% to 95% were above 0 in a later analysis, which found that TCRs clustered in the first cohort also tended to co-occur in the approximately 120 validation repertoires. In vitro tests confirmed that a few of the cytomegalovirus-associated TCR beta chains recognize cytomegalovirus antigens. The validation cohort had no HLA typing available for a later analysis, so co-occurrence within that cohort was assessed over all 110 or so repertoires. The study listed 150 to 200 TCR beta chains as associated with cytomegalovirus. Cytomegalovirus status was reported to be diagnosed by the classifier with high specificity and sensitivity in both the original and validation cohorts. It was suggested by the authors that the approach could potentially be generalized to other disease states and immunological phenotypes.

Points on this clone: Its specific antigen is unknown. No much larger clone is present one base from it, and per-base qualities are unavailable.

The library was produced with the immunoSEQ multiplex PCR assay. For the original study's pipeline: To diagnose cytomegalovirus status from the catalog of TCR beta chain sequences, a statistical classification framework was built. What TCRdb holds here is the immuneACCESS table cut down to in-frame rearrangements. Part of the clones is not present; checked against another copy, under half of the missing clones reflect an unresolved V gene, and the others are unexplained. V and J calls and clone size come straight from that table; D and trimming were deduced from the DNA. Across this sample there are around 150,000 clones, with around four fifths seen only once. The ten largest make up 2% to 2.5% of the sample.

Sequencing used PBMCs. Recombination joined TRBV6-4 with TRBJ2-7, with 9 middle bases fitting TRBD1. The sequence derives from a man younger than 40 in good health and CMV-seropositive. The bases are TGTGCCAGCAGTGACGTTGGGACAGGGCGCGAGCAGTACTTC. Its product reads: CASSDVGTGREQYF.